The sequence of this T cell receptor beta chain was determined in a study of blood T cell repertoires in COVID-19 (dated by TCRdb to about 2020). Study-wide context: Collaborator samples came from the United States, Italy and Spain and covered acute and convalescent phases of COVID-19. The prospective study material was composed of cDNA or gDNA derived from T cells, B-cell-depleted T cells, or PBMCs. The dataset comprised deeply sampled blood TCRbeta repertoires from subjects exposed to, actively infected with, or recovered from COVID-19. The repertoires were released in a freely available public database meant as a resource for research on the immune response to SARS-CoV-2. Samples came from the ongoing ImmuneRACE study (first 160 participants) plus 1,254 subjects from 6 global collaborators. The sample metadata nearly always contained a de-identified subject ID, COVID-19 status, age in years and sex. HLA class I and class II types, where available, came from metadata supplied by the sample provider rather than from assay-based typing. Overall study outcomes, separate from this receptor: The amount of clinical and demographic metadata varied by source and participant and was provided uncurated.

Each collaborating institution followed its own protocols to collect whole blood in K2EDTA tubes. For TCRbeta analysis, collaborators shipped samples as frozen whole blood, isolated PBMCs, or DNA extracted from either of those sample types. TCRbeta CDR3 regions were amplified from genomic DNA using the immunoSEQ Assay, a bias-controlled multiplex PCR. The paper's processing steps were these. The number of nucleated cells in each sample was estimated by amplification of reference gene primers within the assay. To quantify the absolute abundance of each unique TCRbeta CDR3 rearrangement, sequence reads were collapsed and filtered. For each sample, productive Simpson clonality was calculated as the square root of Simpson's diversity index over productive rearrangements. TCRdb took this table from immuneACCESS and kept in-frame rearrangements with V and J called. Such tables lack part of the clones; where checked against another copy, unresolved V genes explain under half of the gap, and the rest is unexplained. V, J and clone size reflect that table, while D and trimming were determined from the DNA. In this sample the table shows 50,000 to 60,000 clones, approximately 82% of which occur a single time. Jointly, the top ten make up approximately 6% of the sample.

A note on this clone: Its recognized antigen is unknown. No clone much larger than this one lies a single base away; base qualities are absent.

Sequencing used peripheral blood. This sequence originates from a human donor in a cohort sampled during active or convalescent COVID-19.

In nucleotides, the sequence is TGCGCCAGCAGCCAAGGGCAGGGGGGAAGTACGCAGTATTTT. Its translation is CASSQGQGGSTQYF. The sequence is built from TRBV4-3 and TRBJ2-3, with a weak D call of TRBD1 (7 bases match). Including the terminal cysteine and phenylalanine, the CDR3 comprises 14 residues. Here the CDR3 DNA is all that survives: 42 bases in frame from base 1. Relative to germline, V is 1 base shorter and J is 8 bases shorter, with 13 bases between their ends. The germline V gene specifies LGHNA as CDR1 and YSLEER as CDR2.